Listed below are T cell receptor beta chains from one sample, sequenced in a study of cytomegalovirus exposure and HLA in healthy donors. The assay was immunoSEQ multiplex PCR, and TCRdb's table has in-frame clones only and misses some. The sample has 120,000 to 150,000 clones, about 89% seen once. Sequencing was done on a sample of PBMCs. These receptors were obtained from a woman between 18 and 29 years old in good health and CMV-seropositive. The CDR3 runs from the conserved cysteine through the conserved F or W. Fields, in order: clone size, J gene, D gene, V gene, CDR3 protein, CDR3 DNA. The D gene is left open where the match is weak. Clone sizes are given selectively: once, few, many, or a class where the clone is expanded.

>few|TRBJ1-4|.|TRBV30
CAWSRGEVFEKLFF
TGTGCCTGGAGCCGAGGGGAGGTGTTTGAAAAACTGTTTTTT
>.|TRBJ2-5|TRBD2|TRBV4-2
CASSQDISGRGRRETQYF
TGTGCCAGCAGCCAAGATATAAGCGGGAGGGGTAGGAGGGAGACCCAGTACTTC
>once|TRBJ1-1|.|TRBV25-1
CASTSGGSAAVF
TGTGCCAGCACCTCAGGTGGGTCAGCAGCGGTGTTT
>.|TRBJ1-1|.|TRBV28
CASSFRRDTAFF
TGTGCCAGCAGTTTCCGCCGCGATACAGCTTTCTTT
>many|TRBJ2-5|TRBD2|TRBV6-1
CASSEFEGGGKETQYF
TGTGCCAGCAGTGAATTTGAGGGCGGGGGTAAAGAGACCCAGTACTTC
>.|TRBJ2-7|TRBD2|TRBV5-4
CASSLVIAGAYEQYF
TGTGCCAGCAGCTTGGTTATAGCGGGGGCCTACGAGCAGTACTTC
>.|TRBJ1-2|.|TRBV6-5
CASSFTAFDYGYTF
TGTGCCAGCAGTTTCACTGCGTTTGACTATGGCTACACCTTC
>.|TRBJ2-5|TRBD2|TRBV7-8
CASSPAALAGVQETQYF
TGTGCCAGCAGCCCCGCCGCACTAGCGGGAGTTCAAGAGACCCAGTACTTC
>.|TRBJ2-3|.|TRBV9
CASSVGVAWRDTQYF
TGTGCCAGCAGCGTAGGGGTAGCCTGGAGGGATACGCAGTATTTT
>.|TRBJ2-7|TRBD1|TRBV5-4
CASSFSGGSYEQYF
TGTGCCAGCAGCTTTTCAGGGGGCTCCTACGAGCAGTACTTC
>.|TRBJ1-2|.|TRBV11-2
CASSLDRGAGYTF
TGTGCCAGCAGCTTAGACAGGGGTGCTGGCTACACCTTC
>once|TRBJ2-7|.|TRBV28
CASSPAPPGVLQAYEQYF
TGTGCCAGCAGTCCAGCTCCCCCAGGGGTCCTTCAGGCCTACGAGCAGTACTTC
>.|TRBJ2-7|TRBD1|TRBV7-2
CASSATGSDYEQYF
TGTGCCAGCAGCGCGACAGGGAGTGACTACGAGCAGTACTTC
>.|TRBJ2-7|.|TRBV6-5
CASRQTPSYEQYF
TGTGCCAGCCGTCAGACACCTTCCTACGAGCAGTACTTC
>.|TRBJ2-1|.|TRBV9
CASSVSSDMTYNEQFF
TGTGCCAGCAGCGTATCTAGCGATATGACCTACAATGAGCAGTTCTTC
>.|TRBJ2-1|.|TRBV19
CASRLGLSSYNEQFF
TGTGCCAGTAGACTAGGACTCAGCTCCTACAATGAGCAGTTCTTC
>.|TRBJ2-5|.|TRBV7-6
CASSPRPKQVSETQYF
TGTGCCAGCAGCCCTCGCCCAAAGCAGGTGTCTGAGACCCAGTACTTC
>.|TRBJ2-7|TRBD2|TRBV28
CASRDSGLAGVFGNEQYF
TGTGCCAGCCGAGATTCGGGACTAGCGGGAGTCTTCGGCAACGAGCAGTACTTC
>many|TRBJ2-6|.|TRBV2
CASSNYWGGTPYVLTF
TGTGCCAGCAGTAATTATTGGGGGGGCACTCCCTACGTCCTGACTTTC
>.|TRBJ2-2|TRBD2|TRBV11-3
CASSLGRGTGELFF
TGTGCCAGCAGCCTCGGGAGGGGTACCGGGGAGCTGTTTTTT
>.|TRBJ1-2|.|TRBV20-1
CFGGSSYGYTF
TGCTTCGGGGGGTCATCCTATGGCTACACCTTC
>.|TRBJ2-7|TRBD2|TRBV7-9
CASSLPSGRVSYEQYF
TGTGCCAGCAGCCTTCCGAGTGGGAGGGTGTCCTACGAGCAGTACTTC
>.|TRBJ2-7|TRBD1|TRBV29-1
CSVEELGTGDEQYF
TGCAGCGTTGAAGAACTCGGGACAGGGGACGAGCAGTACTTC
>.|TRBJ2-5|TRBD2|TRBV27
CASSLTSGSPGETQYF
TGTGCCAGCAGTTTGACTAGCGGGAGTCCAGGAGAGACCCAGTACTTC
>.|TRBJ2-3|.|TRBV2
CASSESERALADTQYF
TGTGCCAGCAGTGAGTCGGAGCGGGCGTTAGCAGATACGCAGTATTTT
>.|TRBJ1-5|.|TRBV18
CASSPRGDQPQHF
TGTGCCAGCTCACCACGGGGGGACCAGCCCCAGCATTTT
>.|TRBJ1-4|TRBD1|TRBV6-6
CASSRPTGSNEKLFF
TGTGCCAGCAGCCGCCCGACAGGGTCAAATGAAAAACTGTTTTTT
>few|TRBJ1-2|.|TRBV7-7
CASSLVTGNYGYTF
TGTGCTAGCAGCTTAGTTACAGGGAACTATGGCTACACCTTC
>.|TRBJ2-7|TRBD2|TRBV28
CASSLMTSGVSYEQYF
TGTGCCAGCAGCTTGATGACTAGCGGGGTCTCCTACGAGCAGTACTTC
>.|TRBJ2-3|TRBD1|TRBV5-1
CASSLVQGAYTQYF
TGCGCCAGCAGCTTGGTACAGGGGGCTTATACGCAGTATTTT
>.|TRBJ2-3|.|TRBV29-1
CSVEDPAMETDTQYF
TGCAGCGTTGAAGACCCAGCGATGGAAACAGATACGCAGTATTTT
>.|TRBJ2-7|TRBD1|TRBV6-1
CASSEKGDSSYEQYF
TGTGCCAGCAGTGAAAAGGGGGACAGCTCCTACGAGCAGTACTTC
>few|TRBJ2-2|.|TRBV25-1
CASSEPGQTGELFF
TGTGCCAGCAGTGAACCCGGACAGACCGGGGAGCTGTTTTTT
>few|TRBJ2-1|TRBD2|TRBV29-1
CSVEGGGTNEQFF
TGCAGCGTTGAAGGGGGGGGGACCAATGAGCAGTTCTTC
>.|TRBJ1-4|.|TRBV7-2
CASSLWRFQEGEKLFF
TGTGCCAGCAGCCTGTGGAGGTTCCAGGAGGGAGAAAAACTGTTTTTT
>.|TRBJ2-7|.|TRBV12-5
CASGLSDAYEQYF
TGTGCTAGTGGTTTGAGCGATGCCTACGAGCAGTACTTC
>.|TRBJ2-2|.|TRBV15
CATSRDRNTGELFF
TGTGCCACCAGCAGAGACAGGAACACCGGGGAGCTGTTTTTT
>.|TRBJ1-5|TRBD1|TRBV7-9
CASSLGQGANGNQPQHF
TGTGCCAGCAGCTTAGGACAGGGGGCTAACGGCAATCAGCCCCAGCATTTT
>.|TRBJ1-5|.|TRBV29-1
CSVVSEGGPNQPQHF
TGCAGCGTTGTGTCTGAGGGTGGTCCCAATCAGCCCCAGCATTTT
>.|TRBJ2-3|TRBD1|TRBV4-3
CASSKDRGTQYF
TGCGCCAGCAGCAAAGACAGGGGTACGCAGTATTTT
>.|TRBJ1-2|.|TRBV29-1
CSAGGTNYGYTF
TGCAGCGCTGGGGGGACTAACTATGGCTACACCTTC
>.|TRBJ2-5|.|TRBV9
CASSHRVEETQYF
TGTGCCAGCAGCCACAGGGTAGAAGAGACCCAGTACTTC
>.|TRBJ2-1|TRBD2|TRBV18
CASSQKTSGRDHNEQFF
TGTGCCAGCTCACAAAAGACTAGCGGGAGAGACCACAATGAGCAGTTCTTC
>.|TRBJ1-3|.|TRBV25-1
CASSDGAGNTIYF
TGTGCCAGCAGTGATGGGGCAGGAAACACCATATATTTT
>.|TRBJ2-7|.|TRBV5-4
CASSFPDLKDYEQYF
TGTGCCAGCAGCTTTCCGGACTTGAAAGACTACGAGCAGTACTTC
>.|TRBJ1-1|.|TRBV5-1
CASSFPQRGMTEAFF
TGCGCCAGCAGCTTTCCACAGCGAGGGATGACTGAAGCTTTCTTT
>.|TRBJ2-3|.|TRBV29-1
CSVVGGTSDTQYF
TGCAGCGTTGTTGGGGGGACGTCAGATACGCAGTATTTT
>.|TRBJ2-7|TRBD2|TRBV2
CASTQRELYEQYF
TGTGCCAGTACTCAGCGGGAGCTCTACGAGCAGTACTTC
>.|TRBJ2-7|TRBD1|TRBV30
CACSPDRGFYEQYF
TGTGCCTGTTCTCCGGACAGGGGGTTCTACGAGCAGTACTTC
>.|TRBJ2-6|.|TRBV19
CASSIEGFVLTF
TGTGCCAGTAGTATCGAGGGATTCGTCCTGACTTTC
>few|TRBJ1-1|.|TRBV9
CASSVGPGGTEAFF
TGTGCCAGCAGCGTGGGCCCGGGGGGAACTGAAGCTTTCTTT
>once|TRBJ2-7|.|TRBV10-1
CASSKGREQYF
TGCGCCAGCAGTAAGGGGCGCGAGCAGTACTTC
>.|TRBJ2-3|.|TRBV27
CASSLSRGTGTDTQYF
TGTGCCAGCAGTTTATCGCGGGGCACCGGCACAGATACGCAGTATTTT
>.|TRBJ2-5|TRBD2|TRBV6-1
CASSERVSGRGETQYF
TGTGCCAGCAGTGAAAGAGTTAGCGGGAGGGGGGAGACCCAGTACTTC
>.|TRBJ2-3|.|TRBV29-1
CSVSGSTDTQYF
TGCAGCGTTAGCGGGAGCACAGATACGCAGTATTTT